This T cell receptor beta chain emerged from a study of cytomegalovirus exposure and HLA in healthy donors. A remark on this clone: Its antigen is unidentified.

Points from the study as a whole: A later analysis found first-cohort TCR clusters tended to co-occur in the approximately 110 validation repertoires. Published work reported that the classifier diagnosed cytomegalovirus status with high specificity and sensitivity. A list of around 150 TCR beta chains associated with cytomegalovirus was given.

The germline gives CDR1 SNHLY, CDR2 FYNNEI. V gave up 5 bases and J gave up 2 bases, with 10 bases separating them. The length of the CDR3 is 13 residues. Some clones are missing from TCRdb's copy, which holds only in-frame ones; the method was immunoSEQ multiplex PCR. The sample shows about 130,000 clones, roughly 79% of them seen only once. The sequencing sample was made of PBMCs. This sequence was found in a man aged 25 to 40 in good health and CMV-seropositive. The V call is TRBV2, the J call TRBJ2-7; possibly TRBD1 for D (6 bases). The CDR3, as DNA: TGTGCCAGCAGTAGTCAGGGGACCTACGAGCAGTACTTC. Translation: CASSSQGTYEQYF. Full variable domain (missing parts from reference TRBV2 and TRBJ2-7): EPEVTQTPSHQVTQMGQEVILRCVPISNHLYFYWYRQILGQKVEFLVSFYNNEISEKSEIFDDQFSVERPDGSNFTLKIRSTKLEDSAMYFCASSSQGTYEQYFGPGTRLTVT.